This is a list of T cell receptor beta chains from one sample in a study of cytomegalovirus exposure and HLA in healthy donors. Repertoires were generated with immunoSEQ multiplex PCR, while TCRdb's copy carries only in-frame clones and drops some. Of a few hundred thousand clones in the sample, roughly 88% were seen once. The sequenced material came from PBMCs. The receptors here all came from a woman aged 25 to 45 in good health and CMV-seropositive. Each CDR3 is given with its conserved first and last residue. A D gene is named only where the DNA matches it firmly. Some rows mark clone size as missing; the rest say once, few, many or name a class of expanded clone.

>-|TRBV7-2|-|TRBJ2-7
TGTGCCAGCAGCCGGTACAGGGAATCCTACGAGCAGTACTTC
CASSRYRESYEQYF
>-|TRBV4-1|-|TRBJ2-7
TGCGCCAGCAGCCAAGAGTGGACTACGCTTACCTACGAGCAGTACTTC
CASSQEWTTLTYEQYF
>-|TRBV5-1|-|TRBJ2-3
TGCGCCAGCAGCTGGGACCCATTCACAGATACGCAGTATTTT
CASSWDPFTDTQYF
>-|TRBV27|-|TRBJ1-2
TGTGCCAGCAGTCGTTACCGGGTTTCTAACTATGGCTACACCTTC
CASSRYRVSNYGYTF
>-|TRBV5-1|TRBD1|TRBJ1-2
TGCGCCAGCAGCCCCCAACCAGACAGGGGCGATGGCTACACCTTC
CASSPQPDRGDGYTF
>-|TRBV29-1|-|TRBJ1-2
TGCAGCGTTGAGGTCGGTGCCAGCTATGGCTACACCTTC
CSVEVGASYGYTF
>-|TRBV25-1|TRBD1|TRBJ1-2
TGTGCCAGCAGTCTTACAGGGGGCGAAGGCTACACCTTC
CASSLTGGEGYTF
>-|TRBV27|-|TRBJ1-2
TGTGCCAGCAGTTCCGGATTCTATGGCTACACCTTC
CASSSGFYGYTF
>few|TRBV5-1|-|TRBJ1-1
TGCGCCAGCAGCTTGGCCGGGACGGGGAACACTGAAGCTTTCTTT
CASSLAGTGNTEAFF
>-|TRBV6-1|-|TRBJ1-1
TGTGCCAGCAGTGATTGGTCGGGGGTCACTGAAGCTTTCTTT
CASSDWSGVTEAFF
>once|TRBV14|-|TRBJ1-2
TGTGCCAGCAGCCAAGATTTCACGGACCCTATCGGCTACACCTTC
CASSQDFTDPIGYTF
>-|TRBV4-2|TRBD2|TRBJ2-5
TGTGCCAGCAGCCAAGTATCCCCTAGCGGGGCTCAAGAGACCCAGTACTTC
CASSQVSPSGAQETQYF
>-|TRBV30|-|TRBJ1-1
TGTGCCTGGAGTGTAACAGGGATACGGAACACTGAAGCTTTCTTT
CAWSVTGIRNTEAFF
>-|TRBV5-6|TRBD2|TRBJ2-7
TGTGCCAGCAGCTCTGGACTAGCGGGTTACGAGCAGTACTTC
CASSSGLAGYEQYF
>-|TRBV28|TRBD2|TRBJ2-1
TGTGCCAGCAGGCCAGGACTAGCGAGAGATGAGCAGTTCTTC
CASRPGLARDEQFF
>-|TRBV13|-|TRBJ1-3
TGTGCCAGCAGGTCTCTAGAAGTCCGAGCCCGTACCTCCGCTGGAAACACCATATATTTT
CASRSLEVRARTSAGNTIYF
>-|TRBV30|-|TRBJ1-2
TGTGCCTGGACCCCCCGCGAATCTGGCTACACCTTC
CAWTPRESGYTF
>once|TRBV27|TRBD2|TRBJ2-7
TGTGCCAGCAGTCCTAGCGGGAGGATCGACGAGCAGTACTTC
CASSPSGRIDEQYF
>-|TRBV7-3|-|TRBJ1-5
TGTGCCAGCAGCTTAACGTCAAATCAGCCCCAGCATTTT
CASSLTSNQPQHF
>few|TRBV7-9|TRBD2|TRBJ2-2
TGTGCCAGCAGCTCCACCTCACTAGCGGGAGGGAGGTGGGCGGCGGAGCTGTTTTTT
CASSSTSLAGGRWAAELFF
>-|TRBV5-1|-|TRBJ1-4
TGCGCCAGCAGCCACAAACAGGGAAATCTTGAAAAACTGTTTTTT
CASSHKQGNLEKLFF
>-|TRBV7-8|TRBD1|TRBJ1-5
TGTGCCAGCAGCTTATCGGGCCAGGGGGGCCAGCCCCAGCATTTT
CASSLSGQGGQPQHF
>-|TRBV19|-|TRBJ1-4
TGTGCCAGTAGTACCAATGAAAAACTGTTTTTT
CASSTNEKLFF
>-|TRBV9|-|TRBJ2-7
TGTGCCAGCAGCCAGGGACTTCTCTACGAGCAGTACTTC
CASSQGLLYEQYF
>-|TRBV7-2|-|TRBJ2-7
TGTGCCAGCAGCTCACTTCTCTCCTACGAGCAGTACTTC
CASSSLLSYEQYF
>-|TRBV25-1|-|TRBJ1-3
TGTGCCAGCGAGGGCAGGGAAGCTGGAAACACCATATATTTT
CASEGREAGNTIYF
>-|TRBV18|-|TRBJ1-5
TGTGCCAGCTCACCACCGGGGGATTATCAGCCCCAGCATTTT
CASSPPGDYQPQHF
>-|TRBV7-9|-|TRBJ2-7
TGTGCCAGCAGCCGGGACATGGTGCCCTACGAGCAGTACTTC
CASSRDMVPYEQYF
>few|TRBV27|TRBD2|TRBJ2-5
TGTGCCAGCAGTCCTCTGGACGTAGCGGGACTTAAGGAGACCCAGTACTTC
CASSPLDVAGLKETQYF
>-|TRBV5-3|-|TRBJ2-7
TGTGCCAGAAGCTTGATCCCCCAGGTGACCTACGAGCAGTACTTC
CARSLIPQVTYEQYF
>-|TRBV30|TRBD2|TRBJ2-3
TGTGCCTGGAGTCTATCCGGGACTAGATTGATAGTGAAGTATTTT
CAWSLSGTRLIVKYF
>-|TRBV23-1|-|TRBJ1-3
TGCGCCAGCCCTAGAAACACCATATATTTT
CASPRNTIYF
>-|TRBV6-5|-|TRBJ1-3
TGTGCCAGCAGCCGAGGACCAGTCAGTGGAAACACCATATATTTT
CASSRGPVSGNTIYF
>-|TRBV4-2|TRBD2|TRBJ2-1
TGTGCCAGCAGCCCGGGACTAGCGGTATACAATGAGCAGTTCTTC
CASSPGLAVYNEQFF
>once|TRBV18|TRBD1|TRBJ2-7
TGTGCCAGCTCACCCCCGGGACAGGGAAACTACGAGCAGTACTTC
CASSPPGQGNYEQYF
>-|TRBV5-6|-|TRBJ2-7
TGTGCCAGCAGCTTGGGGGGACTTCACTCCTACGAGCAGTACTTC
CASSLGGLHSYEQYF
>few|TRBV7-2|-|TRBJ2-7
TGTGCCAGCAGCTTCCGCGACGGGGGCCAGTACTTC
CASSFRDGGQYF
>-|TRBV27|-|TRBJ2-7
TGTGCCAGCAGTCAGCGCCGGGACTTAAGCTACGAGCAGTACTTC
CASSQRRDLSYEQYF
>-|TRBV5-1|TRBD2|TRBJ2-1
TGCGCCAGCGACAAATTAGCGGGACCGTACAATGAGCAGTTCTTC
CASDKLAGPYNEQFF
>-|TRBV9|TRBD2|TRBJ2-1
TGTGCCAGCAGCGTAGCGGTCTCTAGCGGGAGTCGGAATGAGCAGTTCTTC
CASSVAVSSGSRNEQFF
>-|TRBV7-9|-|TRBJ1-2
TGTGCCAGCAGCTTAAAGGATTGGGAAGAGGATGGCTACACCTTC
CASSLKDWEEDGYTF
>once|TRBV5-4|-|TRBJ1-1
TGTGCCAGCAGCTTGGAGTGGGGCCTGAACACTGAAGCTTTCTTT
CASSLEWGLNTEAFF
>-|TRBV9|TRBD1|TRBJ1-2
TGTGCCAGCAGCGTATTTTTGACAGGGAACTATGGCTACACCTTC
CASSVFLTGNYGYTF
>-|TRBV29-1|TRBD1|TRBJ2-7
TGCAGCGCTCACGGACAGGGTGAGGCCTACGAGCAGTACTTC
CSAHGQGEAYEQYF
>-|TRBV28|TRBD2|TRBJ2-7
TGTGCCAGCTTCACCGAGGGTAGCGGGAGAGGCTACGAGCAGTACTTC
CASFTEGSGRGYEQYF
>-|TRBV9|-|TRBJ2-4
TGTGCCAGCGGGGAAAGTATATCGGGGTCCAAAAACATTCAGTACTTC
CASGESISGSKNIQYF
>-|TRBV19|TRBD1|TRBJ2-7
TGTGCCAGTAGCCCCAGACAGGGGGCCTACGAGCAGTACTTC
CASSPRQGAYEQYF
>-|TRBV28|-|TRBJ2-5
TGTGCCAGCAGGCCGAGTGGGCAGCTTCAAGAGACCCAGTACTTC
CASRPSGQLQETQYF